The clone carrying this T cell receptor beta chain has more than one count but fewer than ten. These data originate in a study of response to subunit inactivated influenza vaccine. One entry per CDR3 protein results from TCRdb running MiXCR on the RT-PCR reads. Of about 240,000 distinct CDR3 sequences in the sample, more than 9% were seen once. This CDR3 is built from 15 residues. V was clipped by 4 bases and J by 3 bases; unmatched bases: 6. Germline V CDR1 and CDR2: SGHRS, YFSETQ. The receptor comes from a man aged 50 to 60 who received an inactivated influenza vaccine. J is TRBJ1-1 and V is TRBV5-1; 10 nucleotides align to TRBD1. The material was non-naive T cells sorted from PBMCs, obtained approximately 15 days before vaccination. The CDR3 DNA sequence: TGCGCCAGCAGCGCCTCCGGGACAGGGGACACTGAAGCTTTCTTT. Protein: CASSASGTGDTEAFF.